This T cell receptor beta chain was sequenced for a study of T-cell reconstitution after alpha-beta-depleted transplantation in children. With regard to this clonotype: Its antigen is unknown.

The CDR3 extends over 14 amino acids. Germline V gives CDR1 SGHAT, CDR2 FQNNGV. V lost 10 bases, J lost 6 bases, and 11 bases stayed unmatched. The library targeted TCRbeta and was prepared with unique molecular identifiers. TCRdb re-called the PCR reads through MiXCR, storing one row per CDR3 protein. The sample shows about 870,000 distinct CDR3 sequences, about 16% of them seen only once. Study-wide results and limits: T-cell counts and diversity at one year post-transplant came mainly from newly produced T cells. By about two months after transplant, alpha-beta T cells reportedly arose from several hundred graft clones that had expanded.

The input for sequencing was PBMCs, mostly from graft donor cells, taken 360 days after TCRalphabeta/CD19-depleted stem cell transplant. The sequence derives from a male patient under 18 who had a stem cell transplant for acute lymphoblastic leukemia, so the T cells may come from the graft donor. V usage is TRBV11-2 and J usage is TRBJ2-4; 8 bases are a match to TRBD2. The CDR3 bases are TGTGCCACCGCGACGGTGCGGGAGGTAAACATTCAGTACTTC. It is translated as CATATVREVNIQYF. Looking up the rest from reference TRBV11-2 and TRBJ2-4 gives the full variable domain: EAGVAQSPRYKIIEKRQSVAFWCNPISGHATLYWYQQILGQGPKLLIQFQNNGVVDDSQLPKDRFSAERLKGVDSTLKIQPAKLEDSAVYLCATATVREVNIQYFGAGTRLSVL.